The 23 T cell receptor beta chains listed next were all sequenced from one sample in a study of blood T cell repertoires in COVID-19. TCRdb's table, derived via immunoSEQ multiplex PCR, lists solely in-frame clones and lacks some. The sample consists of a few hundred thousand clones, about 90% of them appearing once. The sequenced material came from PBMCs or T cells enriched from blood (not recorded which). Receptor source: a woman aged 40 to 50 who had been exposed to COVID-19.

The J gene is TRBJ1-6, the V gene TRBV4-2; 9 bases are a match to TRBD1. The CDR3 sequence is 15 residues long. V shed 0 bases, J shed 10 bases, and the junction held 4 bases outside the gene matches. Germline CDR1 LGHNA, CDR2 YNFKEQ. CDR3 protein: CASSQEQGARSPLHF. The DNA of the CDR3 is TGTGCCAGCAGCCAAGAACAGGGGGCAAGGTCACCCCTCCACTTT.

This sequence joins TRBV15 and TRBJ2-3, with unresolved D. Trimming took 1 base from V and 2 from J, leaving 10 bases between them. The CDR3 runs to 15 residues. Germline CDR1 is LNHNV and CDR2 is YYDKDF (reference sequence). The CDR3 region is CATSRVQTTTDTQYF. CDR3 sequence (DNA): TGTGCCACCAGCAGAGTACAAACTACCACAGATACGCAGTATTTT. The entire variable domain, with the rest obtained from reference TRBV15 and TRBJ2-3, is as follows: DAMVIQNPRYQVTQFGKPVTLSCSQTLNHNVMYWYQQKSSQAPKLLFHYYDKDFNNEADTPDNFQSRRPNTSFCFLDIRSPGLGDTAMYLCATSRVQTTTDTQYFGPGTRLTVL.

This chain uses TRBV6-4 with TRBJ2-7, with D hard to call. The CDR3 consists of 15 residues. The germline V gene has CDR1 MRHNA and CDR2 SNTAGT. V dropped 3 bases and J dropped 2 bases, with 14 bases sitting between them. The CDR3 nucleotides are TGTGCCAGCAGTGAATCCTCTGAGCGACCCTACGAGCAGTACTTC. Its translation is CASSESSERPYEQYF.

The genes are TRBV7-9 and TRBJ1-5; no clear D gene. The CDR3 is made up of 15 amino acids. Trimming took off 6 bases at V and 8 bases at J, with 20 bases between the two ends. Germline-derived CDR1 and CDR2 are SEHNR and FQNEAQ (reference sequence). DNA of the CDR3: TGTGCCAGCAGTCCCCTCGAGGCCTGGGTAAAGCCCCAGCATTTT. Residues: CASSPLEAWVKPQHF. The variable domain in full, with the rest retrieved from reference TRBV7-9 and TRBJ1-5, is DTGVSQNPRHKITKRGQNVTFRCDPISEHNRLYWYRQTLGQGPEFLTYFQNEAQLEKSRLLSDRFSAERPKGSFSTLEIQRTEQGDSAMYLCASSPLEAWVKPQHFGDGTRLSIL.

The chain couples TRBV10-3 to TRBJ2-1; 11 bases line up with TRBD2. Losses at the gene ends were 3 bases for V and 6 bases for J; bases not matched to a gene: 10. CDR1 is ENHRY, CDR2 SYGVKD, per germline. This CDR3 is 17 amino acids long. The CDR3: CAISDSGLAGGGNEQFF. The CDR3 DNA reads TGTGCCATCAGTGACTCCGGACTAGCGGGCGGTGGCAATGAGCAGTTCTTC.

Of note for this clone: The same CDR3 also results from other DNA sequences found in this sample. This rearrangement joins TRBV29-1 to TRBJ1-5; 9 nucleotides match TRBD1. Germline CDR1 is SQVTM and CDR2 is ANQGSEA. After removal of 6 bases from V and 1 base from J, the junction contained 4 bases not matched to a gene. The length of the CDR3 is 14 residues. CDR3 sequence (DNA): TGCAGCGTCACAGGGGGCTCGAGCAATCAGCCCCAGCATTTT. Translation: CSVTGGSSNQPQHF.

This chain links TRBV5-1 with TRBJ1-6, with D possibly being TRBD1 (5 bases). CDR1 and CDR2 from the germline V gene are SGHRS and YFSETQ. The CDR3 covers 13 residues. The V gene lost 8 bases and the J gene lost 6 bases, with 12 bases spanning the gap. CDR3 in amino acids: CARPGQINSPLHF. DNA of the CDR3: TGCGCCAGACCCGGACAAATTAATTCACCCCTCCACTTT. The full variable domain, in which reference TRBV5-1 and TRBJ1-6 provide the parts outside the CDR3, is KAGVTQTPRYLIKTRGQQVTLSCSPISGHRSVSWYQQTPGQGLQFLFEYFSETQRNKGNFPGRFSGRQFSNSRSEMNVSTLELGDSALYLCARPGQINSPLHFGNGTRLTVT.

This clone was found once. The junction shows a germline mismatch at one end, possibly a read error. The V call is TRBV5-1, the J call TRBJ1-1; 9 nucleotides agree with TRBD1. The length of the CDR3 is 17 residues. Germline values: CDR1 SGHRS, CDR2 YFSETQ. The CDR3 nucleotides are TGTGCCAGCAGTTTAGGCCGGGACAGGGAGATGAACACTGAAGCTTTCTTT. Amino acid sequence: CASSLGRDREMNTEAFF. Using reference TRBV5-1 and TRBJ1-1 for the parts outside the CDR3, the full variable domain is KAGVTQTPRYLIKTRGQQVTLSCSPISGHRSVSWYQQTPGQGLQFLFEYFSETQRNKGNFPGRFSGRQFSNSRSEMNVSTLELGDSALYLCASSLGRDREMNTEAFFGQGTRLTVV.

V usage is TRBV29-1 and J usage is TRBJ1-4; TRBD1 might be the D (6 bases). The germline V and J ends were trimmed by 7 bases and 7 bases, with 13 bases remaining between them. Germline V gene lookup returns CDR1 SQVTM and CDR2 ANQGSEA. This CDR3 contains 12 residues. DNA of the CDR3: TGCAGCGCCACAGGGTCACCTGAAAAACTGTTTTTT. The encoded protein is CSATGSPEKLFF.

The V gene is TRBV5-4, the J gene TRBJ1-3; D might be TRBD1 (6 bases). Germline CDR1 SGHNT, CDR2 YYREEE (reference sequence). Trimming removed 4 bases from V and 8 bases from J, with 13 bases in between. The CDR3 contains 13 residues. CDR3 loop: CASSHPGEDTIYF. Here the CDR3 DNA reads TGTGCCAGCAGCCATCCAGGGGAAGACACCATATATTTT.

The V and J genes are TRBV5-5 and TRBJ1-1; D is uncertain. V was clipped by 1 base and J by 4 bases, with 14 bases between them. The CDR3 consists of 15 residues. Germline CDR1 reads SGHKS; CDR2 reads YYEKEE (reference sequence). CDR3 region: CASSLTSGLGTEAFF. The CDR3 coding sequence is TGTGCCAGCAGCTTGACGTCAGGCCTGGGCACTGAAGCTTTCTTT. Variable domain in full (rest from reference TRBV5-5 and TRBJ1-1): DAGVTQSPTHLIKTRGQQVTLRCSPISGHKSVSWYQQVLGQGPQFIFQYYEKEERGRGNFPDRFSARQFPNYSSELNVNALLLGDSALYLCASSLTSGLGTEAFFGQGTRLTVV.

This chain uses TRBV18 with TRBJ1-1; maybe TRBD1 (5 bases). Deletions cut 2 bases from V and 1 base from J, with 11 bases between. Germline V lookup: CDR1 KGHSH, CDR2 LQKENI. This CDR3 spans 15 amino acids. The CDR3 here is CASSPDQGQNTEAFF. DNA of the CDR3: TGTGCCAGCTCACCAGATCAGGGTCAGAACACTGAAGCTTTCTTT.

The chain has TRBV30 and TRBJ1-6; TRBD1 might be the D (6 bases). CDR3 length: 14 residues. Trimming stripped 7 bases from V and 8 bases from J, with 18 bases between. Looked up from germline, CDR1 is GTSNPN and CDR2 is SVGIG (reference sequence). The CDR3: CASSGGTIYSPLHF. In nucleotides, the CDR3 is TGTGCCTCCTCGGGGGGGACAATTTATTCACCCCTCCACTTT.

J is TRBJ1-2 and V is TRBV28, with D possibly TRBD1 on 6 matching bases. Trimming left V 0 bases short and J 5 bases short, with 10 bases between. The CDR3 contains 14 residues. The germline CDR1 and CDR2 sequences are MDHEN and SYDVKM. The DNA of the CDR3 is TGTGCCAGCAGTTTATGGTCAACAGGGTATGGCTACACCTTC. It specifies CASSLWSTGYGYTF.

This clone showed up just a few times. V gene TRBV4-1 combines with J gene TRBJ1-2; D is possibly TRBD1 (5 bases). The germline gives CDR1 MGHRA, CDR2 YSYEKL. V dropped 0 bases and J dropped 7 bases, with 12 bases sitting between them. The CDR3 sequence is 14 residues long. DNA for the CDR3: TGCGCCAGCAGCCAAGATTCGGGGGTGGGTGGCTACACCTTC. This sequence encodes CASSQDSGVGGYTF.

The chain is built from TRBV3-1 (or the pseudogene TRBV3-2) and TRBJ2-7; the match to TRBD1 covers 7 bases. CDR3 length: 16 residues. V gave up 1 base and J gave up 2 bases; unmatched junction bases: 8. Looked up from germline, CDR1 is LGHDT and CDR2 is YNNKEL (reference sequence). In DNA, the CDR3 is TGTGCCAGCAGCCAAGGGTTTAGGGACAGCCCCTACGAGCAGTACTTC. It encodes CASSQGFRDSPYEQYF.

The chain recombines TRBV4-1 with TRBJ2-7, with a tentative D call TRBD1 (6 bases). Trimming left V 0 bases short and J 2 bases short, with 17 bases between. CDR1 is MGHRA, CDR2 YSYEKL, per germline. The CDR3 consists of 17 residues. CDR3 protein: CASSQDLGRGYTYEQYF. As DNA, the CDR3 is TGCGCCAGCAGCCAAGATTTGGGCAGGGGATATACCTACGAGCAGTACTTC.

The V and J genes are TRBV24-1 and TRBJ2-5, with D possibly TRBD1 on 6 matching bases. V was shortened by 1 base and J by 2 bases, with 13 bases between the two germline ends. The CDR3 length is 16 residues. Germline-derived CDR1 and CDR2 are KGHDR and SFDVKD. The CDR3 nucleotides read TGTGCCACCAGTGATTTCTCGACAGGCCGGCAAGAGACCCAGTACTTC. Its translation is CATSDFSTGRQETQYF.

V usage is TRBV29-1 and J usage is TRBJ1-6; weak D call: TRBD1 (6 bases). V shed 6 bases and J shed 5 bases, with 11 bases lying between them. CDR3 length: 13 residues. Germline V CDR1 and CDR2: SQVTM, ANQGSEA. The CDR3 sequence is CSVLTGHNSPLHF. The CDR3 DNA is TGCAGCGTCCTGACAGGCCATAATTCACCCCTCCACTTT.

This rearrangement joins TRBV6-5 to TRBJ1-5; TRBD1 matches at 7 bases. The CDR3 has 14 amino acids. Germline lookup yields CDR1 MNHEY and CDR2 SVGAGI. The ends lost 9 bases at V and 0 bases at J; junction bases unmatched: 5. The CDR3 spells CASQGGTSNQPQHF. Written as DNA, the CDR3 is TGTGCCAGTCAGGGGGGCACTAGCAATCAGCCCCAGCATTTT.

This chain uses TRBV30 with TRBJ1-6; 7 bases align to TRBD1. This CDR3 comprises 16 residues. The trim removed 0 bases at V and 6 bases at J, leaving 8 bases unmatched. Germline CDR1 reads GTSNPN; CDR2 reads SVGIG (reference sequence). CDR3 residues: CAWSVRTGVSNSPLHF. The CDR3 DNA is TGTGCCTGGAGTGTACGAACAGGGGTTAGTAATTCACCCCTCCACTTT.

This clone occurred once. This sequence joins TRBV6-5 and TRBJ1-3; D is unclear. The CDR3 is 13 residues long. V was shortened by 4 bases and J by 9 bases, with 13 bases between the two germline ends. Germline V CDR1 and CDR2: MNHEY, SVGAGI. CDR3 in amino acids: CASSSAILSTIYF. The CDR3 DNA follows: TGTGCCAGCAGTTCCGCAATATTGAGCACCATATATTTT.

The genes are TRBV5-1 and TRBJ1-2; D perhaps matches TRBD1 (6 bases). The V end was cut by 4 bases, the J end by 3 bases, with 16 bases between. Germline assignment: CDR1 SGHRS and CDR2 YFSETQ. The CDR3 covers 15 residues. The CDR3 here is CASSRGAGVDYGYTF. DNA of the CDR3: TGCGCCAGCAGCCGGGGGGCGGGTGTGGACTATGGCTACACCTTC.